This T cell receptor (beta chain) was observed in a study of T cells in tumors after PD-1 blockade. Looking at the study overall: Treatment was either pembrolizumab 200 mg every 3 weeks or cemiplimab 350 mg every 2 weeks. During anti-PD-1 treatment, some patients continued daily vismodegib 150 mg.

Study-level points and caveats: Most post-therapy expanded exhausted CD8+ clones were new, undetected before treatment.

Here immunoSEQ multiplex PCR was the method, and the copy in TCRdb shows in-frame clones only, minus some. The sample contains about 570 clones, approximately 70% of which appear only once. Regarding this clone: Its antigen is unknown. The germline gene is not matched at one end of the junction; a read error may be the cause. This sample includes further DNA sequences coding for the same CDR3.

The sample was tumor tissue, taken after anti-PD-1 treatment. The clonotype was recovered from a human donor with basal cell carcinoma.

CDR3 loop: CATRQGSTYTDTQYF. CDR3 sequence (DNA): TGTGCCACCCGACAGGGGTCTACATACACAGATACACAGTATTTT. V is TRBV2 and J is TRBJ2-3, with 8 bases that match TRBD1. Germline CDR1 and CDR2: SNHLY and FYNNEI. The CDR3 consists of 15 residues.